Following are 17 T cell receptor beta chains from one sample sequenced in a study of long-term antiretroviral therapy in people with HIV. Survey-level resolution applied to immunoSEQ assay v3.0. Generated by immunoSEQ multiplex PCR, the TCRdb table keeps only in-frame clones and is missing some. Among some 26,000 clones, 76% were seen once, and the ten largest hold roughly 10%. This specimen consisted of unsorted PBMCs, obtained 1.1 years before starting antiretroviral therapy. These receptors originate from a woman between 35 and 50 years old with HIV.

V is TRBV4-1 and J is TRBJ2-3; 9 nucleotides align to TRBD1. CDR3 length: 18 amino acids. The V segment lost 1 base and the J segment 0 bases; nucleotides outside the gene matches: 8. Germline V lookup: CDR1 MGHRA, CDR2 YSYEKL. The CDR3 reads CASSQGQGDFSSTDTQYF. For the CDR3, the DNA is TGCGCCAGCAGCCAAGGACAGGGGGATTTTTCTAGCACAGATACGCAGTATTTT.

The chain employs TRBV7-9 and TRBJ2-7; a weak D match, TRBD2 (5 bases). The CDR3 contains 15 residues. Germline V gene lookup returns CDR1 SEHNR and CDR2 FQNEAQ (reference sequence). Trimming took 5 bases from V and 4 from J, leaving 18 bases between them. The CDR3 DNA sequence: TGTGCCAGCAGCGATCGGACTGAAAGCCGGTACGAGCAGTACTTC. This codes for CASSDRTESRYEQYF.

CDR3 bases: TGTGCCAGCAGCTCAAGACACCAGGGGGTCGACAATGAGCAGTTCTTC. Protein product: CASSSRHQGVDNEQFF. This chain links TRBV5-4 with TRBJ2-1; 7 positions agree with TRBD1. V lost 3 bases to trimming and J lost 5 bases; unmatched junction nucleotides: 11. This CDR3 region has 16 residues. Germline V CDR1 and CDR2: SGHNT, YYREEE (reference sequence).

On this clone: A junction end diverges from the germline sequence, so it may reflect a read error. CDR3 protein: CATHSAGSEAQYF. The CDR3 bases are TGTGCCACCCACTCTGCGGGGTCAGAGGCCCAGTACTTC. This chain uses TRBV27 with TRBJ2-5; D may be TRBD2 (6 bases). This CDR3 contains 13 residues. From germline, CDR1 is MNHEY and CDR2 SMNVEV (reference sequence).

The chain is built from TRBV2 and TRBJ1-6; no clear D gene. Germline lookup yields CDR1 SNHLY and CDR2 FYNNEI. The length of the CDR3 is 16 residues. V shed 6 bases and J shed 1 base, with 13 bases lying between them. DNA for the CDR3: TGTGCCAGCAGAAGGGCCCGGGAATCCTATAATTCACCCCTCCACTTT. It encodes CASRRARESYNSPLHF.

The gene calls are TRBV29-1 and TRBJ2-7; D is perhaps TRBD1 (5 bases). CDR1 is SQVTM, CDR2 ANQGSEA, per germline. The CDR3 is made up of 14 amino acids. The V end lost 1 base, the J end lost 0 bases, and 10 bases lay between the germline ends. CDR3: CSVEGGRSSYEQYF. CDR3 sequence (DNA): TGCAGCGTTGAAGGGGGCCGAAGCTCCTACGAGCAGTACTTC.

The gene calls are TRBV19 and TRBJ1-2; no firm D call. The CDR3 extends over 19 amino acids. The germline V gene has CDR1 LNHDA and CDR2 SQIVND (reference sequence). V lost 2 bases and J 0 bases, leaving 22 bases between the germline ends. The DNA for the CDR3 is TGTGCCAGTAGTATATTAATAAGCGCCCCTTTTGGGGCTAACTATGGCTACACCTTC. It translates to CASSILISAPFGANYGYTF.

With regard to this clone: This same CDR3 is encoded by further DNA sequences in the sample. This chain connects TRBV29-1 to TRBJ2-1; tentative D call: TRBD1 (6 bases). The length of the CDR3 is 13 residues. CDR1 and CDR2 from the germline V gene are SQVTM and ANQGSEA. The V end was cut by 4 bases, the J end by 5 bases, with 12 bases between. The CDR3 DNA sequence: TGCAGCGTTGGTTCCAGGGGTGACAATGAGCAGTTCTTC. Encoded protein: CSVGSRGDNEQFF.

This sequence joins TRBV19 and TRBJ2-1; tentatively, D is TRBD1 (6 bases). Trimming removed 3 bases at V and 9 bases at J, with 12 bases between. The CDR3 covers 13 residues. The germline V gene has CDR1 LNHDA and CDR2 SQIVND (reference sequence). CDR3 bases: TGTGCCAGTAGTATGGGTTGGGGGCTTGAGCAGTTCTTC. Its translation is CASSMGWGLEQFF.

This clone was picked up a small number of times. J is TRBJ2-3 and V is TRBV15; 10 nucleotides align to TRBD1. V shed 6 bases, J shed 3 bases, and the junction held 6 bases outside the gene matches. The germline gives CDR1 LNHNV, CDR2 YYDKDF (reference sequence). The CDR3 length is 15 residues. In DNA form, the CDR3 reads TGTGCCACCAGGCCGGGACAGGGGCGGACAGATACGCAGTATTTT. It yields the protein CATRPGQGRTDTQYF.

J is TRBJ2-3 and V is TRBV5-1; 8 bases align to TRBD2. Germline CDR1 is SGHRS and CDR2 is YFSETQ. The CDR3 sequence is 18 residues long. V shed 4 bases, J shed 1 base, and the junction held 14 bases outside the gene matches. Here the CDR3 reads CASSHMARAGEGTDTQYF. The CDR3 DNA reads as TGCGCCAGCAGCCACATGGCGCGAGCGGGAGAGGGCACAGATACGCAGTATTTT.

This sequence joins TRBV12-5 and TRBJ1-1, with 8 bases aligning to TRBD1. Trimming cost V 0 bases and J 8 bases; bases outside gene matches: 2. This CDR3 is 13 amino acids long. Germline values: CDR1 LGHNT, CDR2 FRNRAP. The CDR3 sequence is CASGLVRGPEAFF. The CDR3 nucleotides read TGTGCTAGTGGTTTGGTCAGGGGGCCCGAAGCTTTCTTT.

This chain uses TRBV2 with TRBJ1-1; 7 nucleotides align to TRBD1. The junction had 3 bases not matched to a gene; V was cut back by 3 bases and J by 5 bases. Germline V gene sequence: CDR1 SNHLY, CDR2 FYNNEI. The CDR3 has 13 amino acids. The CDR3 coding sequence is TGTGCCAGCAGTGAGGACAGGCAGACTGAAGCTTTCTTT. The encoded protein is CASSEDRQTEAFF. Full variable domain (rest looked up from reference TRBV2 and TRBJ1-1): EPEVTQTPSHQVTQMGQEVILRCVPISNHLYFYWYRQILGQKVEFLVSFYNNEISEKSEIFDDQFSVERPDGSNFTLKIRSTKLEDSAMYFCASSEDRQTEAFFGQGTRLTVV.

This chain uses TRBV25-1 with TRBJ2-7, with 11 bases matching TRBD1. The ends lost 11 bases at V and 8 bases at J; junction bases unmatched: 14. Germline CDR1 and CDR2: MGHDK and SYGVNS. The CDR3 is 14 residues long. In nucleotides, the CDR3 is TGTGCCGTCGCGTCCGGGACAGGGGGGATCCAGCAGTACTTC. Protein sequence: CAVASGTGGIQQYF.

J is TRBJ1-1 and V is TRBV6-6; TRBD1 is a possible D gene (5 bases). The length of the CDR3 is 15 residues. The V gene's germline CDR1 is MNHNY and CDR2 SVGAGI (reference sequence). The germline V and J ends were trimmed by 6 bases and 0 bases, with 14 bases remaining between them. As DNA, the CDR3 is TGTGCCAGCAGGAGGGGCGGGGACGTGAACACTGAAGCTTTCTTT. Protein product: CASRRGGDVNTEAFF.

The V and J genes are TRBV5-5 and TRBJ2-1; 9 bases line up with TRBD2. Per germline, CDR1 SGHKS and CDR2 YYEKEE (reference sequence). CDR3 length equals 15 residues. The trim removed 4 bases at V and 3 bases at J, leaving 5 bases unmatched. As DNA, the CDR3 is TGTGCCAGCAGCCCGCCTAGCGGGGACTACAATGAGCAGTTCTTC. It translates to CASSPPSGDYNEQFF.

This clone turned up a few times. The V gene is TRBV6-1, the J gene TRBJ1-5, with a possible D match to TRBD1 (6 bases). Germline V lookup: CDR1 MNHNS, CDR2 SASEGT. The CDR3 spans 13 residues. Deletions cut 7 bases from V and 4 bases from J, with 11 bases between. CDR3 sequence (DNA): TGTGCCAGCACCGGGACACTGAATCAGCCCCAGCATTTT. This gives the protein CASTGTLNQPQHF.